This T cell receptor (beta chain) comes out of a study of immune characterization of retroperitoneal liposarcoma. Via MiXCR, TCRdb re-called the PCR reads, giving one row per CDR3 protein. This sample yields several thousand distinct CDR3 sequences, of which over 40% are seen a single time; 14% to 15% belongs to the top ten. The sample holds a few counts of this clonotype. Trimming removed 7 bases from V and 0 bases from J, with 16 bases in between. From germline, CDR1 is SGHAT and CDR2 FQDESV (reference sequence). CDR3 size: 16 residues. This sequence originates from a male donor with retroperitoneal liposarcoma. The chain has TRBV11-1 and TRBJ2-1, with a weak D call TRBD2 (7 bases). The specimen was tumor tissue. The CDR3 nucleotides read TGTGCCAGCACCGAAGACGGGGGGCCCTCCTACAATGAGCAGTTCTTC. This codes for CASTEDGGPSYNEQFF.